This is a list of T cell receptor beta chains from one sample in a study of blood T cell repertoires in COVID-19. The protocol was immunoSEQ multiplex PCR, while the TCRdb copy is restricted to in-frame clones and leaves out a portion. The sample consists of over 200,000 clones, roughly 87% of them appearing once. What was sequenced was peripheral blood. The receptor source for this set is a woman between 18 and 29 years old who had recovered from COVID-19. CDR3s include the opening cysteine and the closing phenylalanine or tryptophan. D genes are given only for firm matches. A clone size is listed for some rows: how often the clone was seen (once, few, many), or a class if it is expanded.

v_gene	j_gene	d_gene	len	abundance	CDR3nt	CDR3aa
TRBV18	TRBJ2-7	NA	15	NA	TGTGCCAGCTCCATCGTGGGGGGGCAGTCTGGCGAGCAGTACTTC	CASSIVGGQSGEQYF
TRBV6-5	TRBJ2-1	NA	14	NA	TGTGCCAGCAGTTACCAGGACACCTACAATGAGCAGTTCTTC	CASSYQDTYNEQFF
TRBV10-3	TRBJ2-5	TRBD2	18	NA	TGTGCCATCAGTGAGATGTTGGGAAGCGGGAGGTACCAAGAGACCCAGTACTTC	CAISEMLGSGRYQETQYF
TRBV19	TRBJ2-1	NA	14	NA	TGTGCCAGTTGCCACGGCGGCTCCTACAATGAGCAGTTCTTC	CASCHGGSYNEQFF
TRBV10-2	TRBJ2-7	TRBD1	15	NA	TGCGCCAGCAGTGAAGATTTACAGGGGTTCTACGAGCAGTACTTC	CASSEDLQGFYEQYF
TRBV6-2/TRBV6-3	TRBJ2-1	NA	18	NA	TGTGCCAGCAGTAGGATGCGGGGCGGGTTGAGCTCCTACAATGAGCAGTTCTTC	CASSRMRGGLSSYNEQFF
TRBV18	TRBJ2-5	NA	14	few	TGTGCCAGCTCAATATCGGAGTTACAAGAGACCCAGTACTTC	CASSISELQETQYF
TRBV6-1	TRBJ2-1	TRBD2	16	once	TGTGCCAGCAGTGAAGTTACTAGCGGGAGGGGGAATGAGCAGTTCTTC	CASSEVTSGRGNEQFF
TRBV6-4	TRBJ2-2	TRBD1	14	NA	TGTGCCAGCAGTGGACAGGGGGACACCGGGGAGCTGTTTTTT	CASSGQGDTGELFF
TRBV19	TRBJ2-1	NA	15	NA	TGTGCCAGTAGTTGGGGACAAACTCTCCCACGGGAGCAGTTCTTC	CASSWGQTLPREQFF
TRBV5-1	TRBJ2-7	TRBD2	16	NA	TGCGCCAGCAGCTTGGGACTAGCGGGAGGGCTCGACGAGCAGTACTTC	CASSLGLAGGLDEQYF
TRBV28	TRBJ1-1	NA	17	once	TGTGCCAGCAGTTTGGGGGCTACACGCTGGATGAACACTGAAGCTTTCTTT	CASSLGATRWMNTEAFF
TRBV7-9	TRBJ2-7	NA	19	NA	TGTGCCAGCAGCTTAGGAGGGCAATTGGAACGCGGGTTTTCCTACGAGCAGTACTTC	CASSLGGQLERGFSYEQYF
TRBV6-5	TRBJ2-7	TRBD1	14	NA	TGTGCCAGCAGAAGGGACAGGGGGATCGGCGAGCAGTACTTC	CASRRDRGIGEQYF
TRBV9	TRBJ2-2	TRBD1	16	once	TGTGCCAGCAGCGTAGGACAGGGGCAGAACACCGGGGAGCTGTTTTTT	CASSVGQGQNTGELFF
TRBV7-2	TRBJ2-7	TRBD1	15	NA	TGTGCCAGCAGCCCGCAACAGGGGATGCCATACGAGCAGTACTTC	CASSPQQGMPYEQYF
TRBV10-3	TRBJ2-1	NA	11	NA	TGTGCCATCAGCAGGGGCAATGAGCAGTTCTTC	CAISRGNEQFF
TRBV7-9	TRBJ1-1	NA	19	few	TGTGCCAGCAGCTTAGGTCGAGGTTTACAGGGTCGGGCGAACACTGAAGCTTTCTTT	CASSLGRGLQGRANTEAFF
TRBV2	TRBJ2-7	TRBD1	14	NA	TGTGCCAGCAGTGGGACAGGGGGCGGATACGAGCAGTACTTC	CASSGTGGGYEQYF
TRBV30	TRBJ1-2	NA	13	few	TGTGCCTGGAGTGTCACAATGAACTATGGCTACACCTTC	CAWSVTMNYGYTF
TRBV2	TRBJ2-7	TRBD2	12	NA	TGTGCCGGCAAAAGGGTCGGGGGGGAGCAGTACTTC	CAGKRVGGEQYF
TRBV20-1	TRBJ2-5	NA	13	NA	TGCAGTGCTAGTCTATCTCCAGGGGAGACCCAGTACTTC	CSASLSPGETQYF
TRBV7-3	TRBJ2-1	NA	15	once	TGTGCCAGCAGCTTAACCTATGGCTCCTACAATGAGCAGTTCTTC	CASSLTYGSYNEQFF
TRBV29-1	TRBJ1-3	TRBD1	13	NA	TGCAGCGGGGGACAGGGGAGTGGAAACACCATATATTTT	CSGGQGSGNTIYF
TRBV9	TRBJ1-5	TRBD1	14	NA	TGTGCCAGCAGCCCGGGACAGGCAAATCAGCCCCAGCATTTT	CASSPGQANQPQHF
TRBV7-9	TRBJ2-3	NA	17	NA	TGTGCCAGCAACCCTTTTGGGACATTAGACGACACAGATACGCAGTATTTT	CASNPFGTLDDTDTQYF
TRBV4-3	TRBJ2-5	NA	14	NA	TGCGCCAGCAGCCAACTAGCTTTCCAAGAGACCCAGTACTTC	CASSQLAFQETQYF
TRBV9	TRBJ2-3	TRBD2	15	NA	TGTGCCAGCAGCGTAGCGGGAGGTAGCGCAGATACGCAGTATTTT	CASSVAGGSADTQYF
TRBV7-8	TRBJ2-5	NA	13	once	TGTGCCAGCAGCCGGGAGTACCAAGAGACCCAGTACTTC	CASSREYQETQYF
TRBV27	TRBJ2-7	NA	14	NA	TGTGCCAGCAGTTTAATGGTCGGTTCCTACGAGCAGTACTTC	CASSLMVGSYEQYF
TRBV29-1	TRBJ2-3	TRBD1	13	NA	TGCAGCGACCGACGGGACAGGGCAGATACGCAGTATTTT	CSDRRDRADTQYF
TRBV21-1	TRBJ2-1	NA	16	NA	TGTGCCAGCAGCCTACGGGGGAGAGCCGCCTACAATGAGCAGTTCTTC	CASSLRGRAAYNEQFF
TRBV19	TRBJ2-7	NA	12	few	TGTGCCAGTAGCCAGGGCACGGACGAGCAGTACTTC	CASSQGTDEQYF
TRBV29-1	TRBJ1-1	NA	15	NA	TGCAGCGTTGCCGTCTGGGCCACCCAGAACACTGAAGCTTTCTTT	CSVAVWATQNTEAFF
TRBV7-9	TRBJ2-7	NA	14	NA	TGTGCCAGCAACCAGGACAGTGGGCTCTACGAGCAGTACTTC	CASNQDSGLYEQYF
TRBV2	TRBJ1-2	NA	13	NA	TGTGCCAGCAGTGAGGGAGGGGGGTATGGCTACACCTTC	CASSEGGGYGYTF
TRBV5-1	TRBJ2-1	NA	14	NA	TGCGCCAGCAGCTTGGCCTCGTATTTCTATGAGCAGTTCTTC	CASSLASYFYEQFF